This T cell receptor (beta chain) was documented in a study of shared clonotypes between healthy human individuals (dated by TCRdb to 2020 to 2021). At the level of the whole study: The cohort included a few men and two women between 18 and 49 years of age. Blood TCR repertoires of about five healthy adults were deeply sequenced to estimate repertoire size and the extent of clonotype sharing between individuals. To increase sequencing depth and limit assay-specific biases, different laboratories used diverse techniques to prepare libraries and sequence TCR repertoires. For each donor, three plates each were used for CD4 naive and CD4 memory, two plates were used for CD8 naive, and one plate was used for CD8 memory. Between about 0.85 and 10 billion PBMCs per donor were obtained by leukapheresis.

The donors were healthy, HIV-negative adults who had no recently reported acute infections or vaccinations. All donors were Caucasian adults living in Nashville, Tennessee, USA. CD4+ T cells were enriched by magnetic negative selection, after which naive cells were positively selected on CD45RA and the negative fraction was taken as the memory subset. After blood collection by leukapheresis, PBMCs were isolated using Ficoll-Histopaque density gradient centrifugation and then cryopreserved in the vapor phase of liquid nitrogen. Analytical flow cytometry was used to check the purity and quantity of each magnetically sorted T cell population. From each sorted fraction, genomic DNA was isolated and quantified by UV absorbance on a Nanodrop 2000c. CDR1 SQVTM and CDR2 ANQGSEA were looked up in the germline V gene. From V the trimming removes 3 bases and from J it removes 4 bases, while the gene matches leave 2 bases of the junction unaccounted for. From the cysteine through the phenylalanine, the CDR3 covers 12 amino acids. Just CDR3 DNA is preserved here, 36 bases in frame from base 1.

Overall results and qualifications from the work: Even with the large sequencing depth, rarefaction of the sorted-subset datasets indicated that sequencing was incomplete. Clonotypes shared by all four sorted-subset donors showed higher generation probabilities than non-shared clonotypes. Because the study included a small number of donors, the genetic and exposure-history diversity represented was limited. Sampling was restricted to blood, and TCR repertoires in tissue are likely to differ from TCR repertoires in blood. Pairwise subsampling indicated that sequencing depth was expected to affect the degree of clonotype sharing among donors. When a few donors were compared, the shared fraction of clonotypes was about 5.4% for naive CD4, approximately 3.3% for naive CD8, about 2.5% for memory CD4, and roughly 0.43% for memory CD8. Naive subsets generally had larger estimated clonotype richness than memory subsets.

About this clone: No antigen is known for it. Per-base quality was not reported, and no clone a single base away is much larger than it. Other DNA sequences of this sample code for an identical CDR3.

Using the deep immunoSEQ assay, TCR CDR3 regions were amplified from genomic DNA by multiplex PCR. Extracted genomic DNA from each cell subset was distributed evenly across all wells of several immunoSEQ 96-well plates, and each plate was treated as a replicate. For sorted subsets, about 210 ng of genomic DNA, equivalent to 30,000 or so T cell genomes, went into each replicate PCR. The purified libraries were quantified using a Qubit 3.0 fluorometer, sized with a Bioanalyzer 2100, and then quantified again using the KAPA Library Quantification kit. Each immunoSEQ 96-well plate was sequenced on its own single-read 150-cycle Illumina NextSeq 550 flow cell. The study's own analysis went as follows. Because only junctional sequences without quality scores were contained in the immunoSEQ output, filtering matching that applied to full-length reads could not be performed. To assign V/J genes and CDR3, sequences were annotated using PyIR, a Python wrapper for IgBLAST v1.9, with IMGT germline references. Any read was removed if the V/J assignment was weak (E-value above 1e-6), the CDR3 was missing, or the read contained stop codons, out-of-frame junctions, or ambiguous translated residues. V3J clonotypes were defined as sequences sharing an identical inferred V gene, J gene, and CDR3 amino acid sequence. To compute the percentage overlap between repertoires, the number of shared unique clonotypes was divided by the size of the smaller repertoire. Repertoire richness was assessed with RTK rarefaction, the Chao1 estimator, and Recon v2.1 estimates of unobserved clonotypes. Generation probabilities for all TCRbeta clonotypes obtained by the gDNA method from a handful of donors were computed using OLGA. Here the immuneACCESS table is served through TCRdb, limited to in-frame sequences with V and J called. Missing clones are a known gap in these copies; in checked studies unresolved V genes cover under half, and the rest lacks a known reason. D and trimming come from the DNA, and the V and J calls and clone size come from that table. The sample yields a few million clones; approximately 95% were counted once. The ten biggest clones cover 0.39% of the sample.

The chain links TRBV29-1 with TRBJ1-1, with TRBD1 identical over 7 junction bases. Sequenced sample: naive CD4+ T cells from PBMCs. In light of the paper, this sample's cell subset or site label describes: CD45RA+ positively selected. The clonotype originates from a man between 18 and 35 years old in good health. Some clones in this sample may be carry-over from other donors' samples. Here the CDR3 is given as CSVDRGFTEAFF. The sequenced DNA: TGCAGCGTTGACAGGGGGTTCACTGAAGCTTTCTTT.